These T cell receptor beta chains were read from a single sample in a study of T cells in Graves' hyperthyroidism and ophthalmopathy. Via MiXCR, TCRdb re-called the multiplex PCR reads, giving one row per CDR3 protein. The sample contains fewer than 450,000 distinct CDR3 sequences, approximately 17% of which appear only once. The sample was blood. Every receptor here comes from a young man with Graves' ophthalmopathy. CDR3s include the opening cysteine and the closing phenylalanine or tryptophan. The order of the fields is V gene, clone size, D gene, J gene, CDR3 protein. D genes are given only for firm matches. A row's size may be missing; if present it is once, few, many or a size class.

V: TRBV9
size: many
D: TRBD2
J: TRBJ2-1
CDR3: CASSVVRRAGPVAYNEQFF

V: TRBV15
size: many
D: NA
J: TRBJ2-7
CDR3: CATSRGGVQVYEQYF

V: TRBV9
size: NA
D: NA
J: TRBJ2-2
CDR3: CASRTTVNTGELFF

V: TRBV4-1
size: many
D: NA
J: TRBJ1-1
CDR3: CASSQTVNTEAFF

V: TRBV19
size: few
D: NA
J: TRBJ1-6
CDR3: CASKVAVDSPLHF

V: TRBV12-3/TRBV12-4
size: NA
D: TRBD2
J: TRBJ2-1
CDR3: CASSGGGAGGDNEQFF

V: TRBV9
size: NA
D: TRBD1
J: TRBJ1-2
CDR3: CASSVDAGGDGYIF

V: TRBV20-1
size: many
D: NA
J: TRBJ2-1
CDR3: CSAIGSGQRYNEQFF

V: TRBV6-1
size: few
D: NA
J: TRBJ1-1
CDR3: CASIGVQNTEAFF

V: TRBV5-6
size: many
D: TRBD1
J: TRBJ1-1
CDR3: CASSRNIGGEAFF

V: TRBV15
size: many
D: NA
J: TRBJ1-1
CDR3: CATSREELNTEAFF

V: TRBV13
size: NA
D: NA
J: TRBJ2-2
CDR3: CASSLWGGHTGELFF

V: TRBV7-9
size: many
D: TRBD1
J: TRBJ2-1
CDR3: CASSLVGQGGNEQFF

V: TRBV28
size: many
D: NA
J: TRBJ1-2
CDR3: CATGGAALNYGYTF

V: TRBV6-2/TRBV6-3
size: NA
D: TRBD2
J: TRBJ2-7
CDR3: CASSYLTSGGAVGRYEQYF